The present TCR beta chain was sequenced within a study of CD8 T cells in ankylosing spondylitis. Study results and limitations: A subset of motif variants has previously been described in the synovial fluid and blood of reactive arthritis. Blood from ankylosing spondylitis patients appeared to carry a characteristic roughly eight-variant TCR beta motif.

It was by quantitative 5'-RACE with molecular barcodes that TCR beta libraries were made. TCRdb reprocessed the 5' RACE reads with MiXCR, giving one entry per CDR3 protein. The sample records approximately 550,000 distinct CDR3 sequences, about 13% being singletons. A word on this clonotype: Its cognate antigen is unknown. Since no conserved phenylalanine or tryptophan closes the CDR3, a read error is the likely cause.

Sequenced sample: blood, either unsorted or a sorted T cell fraction (not recorded which). The receptor's source is a male donor with ankylosing spondylitis.

CDR3 sequence reads: CASSFAPRQYTEAFY. The CDR3 DNA reads as TGTGCCAGCAGCTTTGCCCCCCGACAGTACACTGAAGCTTTCTAT. The chain links TRBV7-2 to TRBJ1-1, with TRBD1 as a possible D gene (5 bases). Germline V gene lookup returns CDR1 SGHTA and CDR2 FQGNSA. Trimming took 3 bases from V and 3 from J, leaving 14 bases between them. The CDR3 is 15 amino acids.